This T cell receptor (beta chain) was identified in a study of shared clonotypes between healthy human individuals. A remark on this clone: Its antigen is undetermined.

Libraries were prepared by immunoSEQ multiplex PCR; TCRdb keeps only in-frame clonotypes and omits some of them. The table includes about 470,000 clones, roughly 80% detected once. This CDR3 comprises 13 residues. Germline CDR1 SQVTM, CDR2 ANQGSEA. Trimming stripped 1 base from V and 2 bases from J, with 6 bases between. All donors were healthy HIV-negative adults lacking recent acute infections or vaccinations. General study findings and limits: Sampling included only blood; tissue repertoires likely differ. In having few donors, the study represented limited genetic and exposure-history diversity.

The chain employs TRBV29-1 and TRBJ2-1; D remains unclear. The sequencing input was PBMCs. The receptor was isolated from a woman aged 35 to 49 in good health. Some clones in this sample may be carry-over from other donors' samples. In DNA, the CDR3 is TGCAGCGTTGAAGGGGGTACCTACAATGAGCAGTTCTTC. It codes for CSVEGGTYNEQFF.